Each of the 23 T cell receptor beta chains below was sequenced from the same sample in a study of blood T cell repertoires in COVID-19. Only in-frame clones appear in the TCRdb table, and some are missing; sequencing was by immunoSEQ multiplex PCR. This table has 100,000 to 150,000 clones, about 83% appearing once. Sequenced input: peripheral blood. These TCRs come from a man aged 40-55 years with active or convalescent COVID-19.

The gene calls are TRBV27 and TRBJ1-1; TRBD1 might be the D (5 bases). This CDR3 has 14 amino acids. Germline CDR1 is MNHEY and CDR2 is SMNVEV (reference sequence). V dropped 2 bases and J dropped 1 base, with 8 bases sitting between them. The DNA of the CDR3 is TGTGCCAGCAGTTTAGGGGGGAAGAACACTGAAGCTTTCTTT. Translated, it gives CASSLGGKNTEAFF.

The chain links TRBV5-1 to TRBJ2-2; TRBD2 matches 8 bases. The CDR3 is 19 residues long. Germline CDR1 is SGHRS and CDR2 is YFSETQ. The V segment lost 4 bases and the J segment 1 base; nucleotides outside the gene matches: 15. The CDR3, as DNA: TGCGCCAGCAGCCCACTCCCGGGGGCTAGCGGGTGGAACACCGGGGAGCTGTTTTTT. This sequence encodes CASSPLPGASGWNTGELFF.

This rearrangement joins TRBV27 to TRBJ2-7; 9 nucleotides align to TRBD1. Germline V CDR1 and CDR2: MNHEY, SMNVEV (reference sequence). The CDR3 is 17 amino acids. Trimming at V came to 2 bases and at J to 3 bases, leaving 11 bases not matched to a gene. CDR3 sequence reads: CASSLRGAGTGSYEQYF. CDR3 sequence (DNA): TGTGCCAGCAGTTTAAGGGGGGCCGGGACAGGGAGCTACGAGCAGTACTTC.

The V and J genes are TRBV2 and TRBJ1-5; no clear D. CDR3 length equals 15 residues. Trimming took off 6 bases at V and 1 base at J, with 13 bases between the two ends. Germline values: CDR1 SNHLY, CDR2 FYNNEI. The CDR3 region has the DNA TGTGCCAGCAGCACACAGTCCCTGAGCAATCAGCCCCAGCATTTT. This encodes CASSTQSLSNQPQHF.

The chain joins TRBV7-2 to TRBJ2-7; 9 bases align to TRBD1. The CDR3 totals 14 residues. The J segment lost 2 bases and the V segment lost 5 bases, leaving 4 bases of the junction unmatched. Germline-derived CDR1 and CDR2 are SGHTA and FQGNSA. The CDR3 coding sequence is TGTGCCAGCAGCCAGGGGACAGGGCCCTACGAGCAGTACTTC. Its translation: CASSQGTGPYEQYF.

The chain uses TRBV5-4 and TRBJ1-4; D perhaps matches TRBD1 (5 bases). Trimming took off 4 bases at V and 0 bases at J, with 16 bases between the two ends. The CDR3 is 17 amino acids. Germline CDR1 reads SGHNT; CDR2 reads YYREEE (reference sequence). CDR3 sequence (DNA): TGTGCCAGCAGCCCGGAGGGGTCGGTCGCAACTAATGAAAAACTGTTTTTT. Its protein product is CASSPEGSVATNEKLFF.

V and J are TRBV6-6 and TRBJ1-1; the D gene is possibly TRBD1 (6 bases). CDR3 length: 12 amino acids. The germline V gene encodes CDR1 MNHNY and CDR2 SVGAGI (reference sequence). Trimming removed 4 bases at V and 10 bases at J, with 13 bases between. In nucleotides, the CDR3 is TGTGCCAGCAGTTCGACAGGTATTGGAGCTTTCTTT. This codes for CASSSTGIGAFF.

The chain employs TRBV2 and TRBJ1-2, with D perhaps matching TRBD1 (5 bases). Per germline, CDR1 SNHLY and CDR2 FYNNEI. This CDR3 spans 14 amino acids. Trimming took off 7 bases at V and 2 bases at J, with 14 bases between the two ends. CDR3 nucleotide sequence: TGTGCCAGCAAGTCCGAGGACATCAACTATGGCTACACCTTC. It codes for CASKSEDINYGYTF.

The V gene is TRBV19, the J gene TRBJ1-6, with 8 bases fitting TRBD1. This CDR3 has 20 amino acids. CDR1 is LNHDA, CDR2 SQIVND, per germline (reference sequence). V shed 0 bases and J 0 bases; nucleotides not matched to a gene: 10. Here the CDR3 reads CASSIDWPGGLSSYNSPLHF. The CDR3 DNA follows: TGTGCCAGTAGTATAGATTGGCCAGGGGGCCTAAGCTCCTATAATTCACCCCTCCACTTT.

This chain joins TRBV7-2 and TRBJ2-5; 10 bases agree with TRBD1. Germline values: CDR1 SGHTA, CDR2 FQGNSA. V dropped 2 bases and J dropped 5; count of bases not matched to a gene: 11. The CDR3 spans 17 residues. CDR3 sequence: CASSLNSDRGRFETQYF. The CDR3 region has the DNA TGTGCCAGCAGCTTAAATAGTGACAGGGGGCGTTTTGAGACCCAGTACTTC.

V and J are TRBV6-2 or TRBV6-3 and TRBJ1-4; no reliable D call. Germline assignment: CDR1 MNHEY and CDR2 SVGEGT. There are 14 residues in the CDR3. V was shortened by 2 bases and J by 9 bases, with 13 bases between the two germline ends. The CDR3 region is CASSYAGFDQKLFF. Written as DNA, the CDR3 is TGTGCCAGCAGTTACGCGGGTTTTGATCAAAAACTGTTTTTT.

The rearrangement uses TRBV6-1 and TRBJ2-7; 12 bases align to TRBD1. CDR1 is MNHNS and CDR2 is SASEGT in the germline V gene. V shed 2 bases and J 4 bases; nucleotides not matched to a gene: 6. CDR3 length: 16 residues. The CDR3 sequence: CASSEWLGQGAYEQYF. The CDR3 nucleotides are TGTGCCAGCAGTGAATGGCTGGGACAGGGGGCTTACGAGCAGTACTTC.

V gene TRBV27 combines with J gene TRBJ1-2; no reliable D call. Between the trimmed V and J ends, which lost 3 bases and 7 bases, there was a span of 9 bases. The germline V gene encodes CDR1 MNHEY and CDR2 SMNVEV (reference sequence). The CDR3 covers 12 residues. The CDR3 DNA sequence: TGTGCCAGCAGTTTTTCCGGTTCTGGCTACACCTTC. This encodes CASSFSGSGYTF.

The rearrangement uses TRBV7-2 and TRBJ1-1; TRBD1 might be the D (5 bases). The V and J ends lost 1 base and 7 bases respectively, with 13 bases between them. In germline, CDR1 is SGHTA, CDR2 FQGNSA. The CDR3 is 14 residues long. The CDR3 coding sequence is TGTGCCAGCAGCTTAGATGCAGGGTCGAGTGAAGCTTTCTTT. Its translation is CASSLDAGSSEAFF.

The CDR3 sequence is CATSEKGVGTDTQYF. In DNA, the CDR3 is TGTGCCACCAGTGAAAAAGGGGTTGGAACAGATACGCAGTATTTT. The genes are TRBV24-1 and TRBJ2-3; TRBD1 might be the D (5 bases). The CDR3 sequence is 15 residues long. The germline V gene has CDR1 KGHDR and CDR2 SFDVKD. V was clipped by 4 bases and J by 3 bases, with 13 bases between them.

The rearrangement uses TRBV9 and TRBJ2-1; 11 nucleotides align to TRBD2. The trim removed 0 bases at V and 9 bases at J, leaving 5 bases unmatched. This CDR3 has 15 amino acids. Per the germline V gene, CDR1 is SGDLS and CDR2 is YYNGEE. In DNA form, the CDR3 reads TGTGCCAGCAGCGTAGGGCTAGCGGGGGGTTCTGAGCAGTTCTTC. This gives the protein CASSVGLAGGSEQFF.

CDR3 bases: TGTGCCTGGAGGTCAGGGGCCTATTCACCCCTCCACTTT. Amino acid sequence: CAWRSGAYSPLHF. The chain recombines TRBV30 with TRBJ1-6, with TRBD1 as a possible D gene (6 bases). Deletions cut 3 bases from V and 8 bases from J, with 11 bases between. This CDR3 spans 13 amino acids. Germline CDR1 is GTSNPN and CDR2 is SVGIG (reference sequence).

The rearrangement joins TRBV7-9 to TRBJ2-7, with 7 bases aligning to TRBD1. Germline V CDR1 and CDR2: SEHNR, FQNEAQ (reference sequence). The V and J ends lost 5 bases and 6 bases, in that order; junction bases with no gene match: 10. The length of the CDR3 is 14 residues. This chain's CDR3 is CASSPTDRVGEQYF. CDR3 in DNA: TGTGCCAGCAGCCCAACCGACAGGGTGGGCGAGCAGTACTTC.

The chain joins TRBV19 to TRBJ1-2; 7 bases match TRBD1. This CDR3 is 13 amino acids long. J gave up 0 bases and V 8 bases, and 3 bases lay outside the gene matches. Germline-derived CDR1 and CDR2 are LNHDA and SQIVND (reference sequence). The CDR3 region has the DNA TGTGCCAGTTCAGGGGGAGCTAACTATGGCTACACCTTC. Its protein is CASSGGANYGYTF.

The V call is TRBV3-1 (or the pseudogene TRBV3-2), the J call TRBJ2-2; TRBD2 agrees at 9 bases. The CDR3 loop spans 14 amino acids. J gave up 5 bases and V 6 bases, and 4 bases lay outside the gene matches. Germline CDR1 LGHDT, CDR2 YNNKEL (reference sequence). The CDR3 region has the DNA TGTGCCAGCAGGCGGGGGGGCGCGACCGGGGAGCTGTTTTTT. Encoded protein: CASRRGGATGELFF.

In regard to this clone: The same CDR3 also results from other DNA sequences found in this sample. The chain is built from TRBV2 and TRBJ1-2; D may be TRBD1 (6 bases). CDR1 is SNHLY and CDR2 is FYNNEI in the germline V gene. This CDR3 region has 13 residues. The V gene lost 5 bases and the J gene lost 8 bases, with 15 bases spanning the gap. CDR3 sequence reads: CASSRTLQGGYTF. In DNA, the CDR3 is TGTGCCAGCAGTCGGACCCTCCAGGGGGGCTACACCTTC.

V is TRBV28 and J is TRBJ1-2, with 7 bases that match TRBD1. The CDR3 runs 15 residues. CDR1 and CDR2 from the germline V gene are MDHEN and SYDVKM. Losses at the gene ends were 6 bases for V and 4 bases for J; bases not matched to a gene: 11. CDR3: CASRIPTGLLYGYTF. The CDR3 coding sequence is TGTGCCAGCAGGATCCCGACAGGGCTACTCTATGGCTACACCTTC.

The chain couples TRBV2 to TRBJ2-2; 9 positions agree with TRBD1. Germline CDR1 reads SNHLY; CDR2 reads FYNNEI. The CDR3 contains 14 residues. Losses at the gene ends were 4 bases for V and 7 bases for J; bases not matched to a gene: 4. The CDR3 region is CASSGQGEGGELFF. The CDR3 nucleotides read TGTGCCAGCAGTGGACAGGGGGAGGGCGGGGAGCTGTTTTTT. Combining the CDR3 with reference TRBV2 and TRBJ2-2 gives the whole variable domain EPEVTQTPSHQVTQMGQEVILRCVPISNHLYFYWYRQILGQKVEFLVSFYNNEISEKSEIFDDQFSVERPDGSNFTLKIRSTKLEDSAMYFCASSGQGEGGELFFGEGSRLTVL.